This T cell receptor beta chain was found in a study of blood T cell repertoires in COVID-19. Study in general: Sites in the United States, Italy and Spain provided acute and convalescent COVID-19 samples. In each case, the material was cDNA or gDNA derived from T cells, B-cell-depleted T cells, or PBMCs.

The CDR3 totals 14 residues. Deletions cut 4 bases from V and 0 bases from J, with 10 bases between. Per the germline V gene, CDR1 is KGHSH and CDR2 is LQKENI. Study processing details: It was from reference gene primer amplification that nucleated cell counts were estimated. Measured with immunoSEQ multiplex PCR; TCRdb has only the in-frame clones, and not every one. V, J and clone size are taken as reported in that table, and D and trimming were inferred from the DNA itself. This table has 270,000 or so clones, approximately 89% appearing once. Sequences were obtained from peripheral blood. This clonotype originated in a woman between 40 and 55 years old who had recovered from COVID-19. The rearrangement joins TRBV18 to TRBJ2-7; D remains ambiguous. The CDR3 nucleotides read TGTGCCAGCTCACTCGTGGCAGACTCCTACGAGCAGTACTTC. This codes for CASSLVADSYEQYF.